This T cell receptor beta chain originates from a study of vaccination and CD4 T cells after COVID-19. Trimming took 5 bases from V and 8 from J, leaving 15 bases between them. Germline values: CDR1 MNHNS, CDR2 SASEGT. CDR3 length: 13 amino acids. Oncomine TCR Beta short-read sequencing was applied to DNA from cultured CD4+ T cells. Genomic DNA extraction was carried out from cultured CD4+ T cells. TCRdb re-called the PCR reads through MiXCR, storing one row per CDR3 protein. Of 7,000 to 9,500 distinct CDR3 sequences in the sample, less than 35% are singletons; the top ten hold about 10%. About this clonotype itself: Its antigen is currently unknown.

Treatment defined: approximately 10-day PBMC culture with coronavirus spike peptide pools or control peptides (ViraFEST assay). Gathered ahead of the COVID-19 pandemic (2011-2018) were the CD4+ T cells of the unexposed donor. V and J are TRBV6-1 and TRBJ1-1; D unresolved. The receptor's source is a human donor in good health. The specimen was CD4+ T cells from blood, cultured in vitro. CDR3 in amino acids: CASSISTAEEAFF. DNA of the CDR3: TGTGCCAGCAGTATAAGTACGGCGGAAGAAGCTTTCTTT.